Sequencing of this T cell receptor (beta chain) was carried out in a study of T cell repertoires in cytomegalovirus infection. Study overall: Public signatures in TCR beta pointed to CMV infection and matching HLA type.

Broader study findings: Cumulative public TCR beta family frequency identified carriers of CMV plus the relevant HLA.

Germline assignment: CDR1 MNHGY and CDR2 SAAAGT. The CDR3 spans 12 residues. The ends were cut back, 6 bases at V and 6 bases at J, with 11 bases in the middle. One entry per CDR3 protein results from TCRdb running MiXCR on the reads. Of approximately 200,000 distinct CDR3 sequences in the sample, under 30% were seen once. Note on this clonotype: The antigen is not known.

V gene TRBV6-8 combines with J gene TRBJ1-1; D is possibly TRBD1 (5 bases). The receptor's source is a human donor in good health (CMV status not recorded). Some clones in this sample may be carry-over from other donors' samples. Sequenced: PBMCs. CDR3 sequence reads: CASSRGRAEAFF. The DNA of the CDR3 is TGTGCCAGCAGCCGAGGCAGGGCTGAAGCTTTCTTT.